This T cell receptor beta chain was identified in a study of cytomegalovirus exposure and HLA in healthy donors. Amplification used 60 Vbeta primers and 13 Jbeta primers. Sequencing was performed with immunoSEQ multiplex PCR; in TCRdb, only in-frame clones are kept and a portion is missing. The sample shows 140,000 to 150,000 clones, approximately 85% of them seen only once. The CDR3 runs 16 residues. Germline V CDR1 and CDR2: SEHNR, FQNEAQ (reference sequence). Of note for this clone: The junction shows a germline mismatch at one end, possibly a read error.

The V and J genes are TRBV7-9 and TRBJ1-5; 7 bases match TRBD1. This sequence originates from a woman aged 40-49 years in good health and CMV-seronegative. The material sequenced was PBMCs. The CDR3 sequence: CSSSLAKQGIGQPQHF. The CDR3 coding sequence is TGTTCCAGCAGCTTAGCGAAACAGGGGATAGGTCAGCCCCAGCATTTT.